This TCR beta chain was identified in a study of shared clonotypes between healthy human individuals. Healthy HIV-negative adults without recent acute infections or vaccinations served as donors. General study results and limits: Memory subsets had estimated richness that was generally smaller than that of naive subsets.

A note on this clone: Its target is unknown.

Repertoires were generated with immunoSEQ multiplex PCR, while TCRdb's copy carries only in-frame clones and drops some. Altogether 400,000 to 600,000 clones are present, approximately 95% being singletons, with the ten largest covering 0.05% to 0.08%. The clonotype was recovered from a woman under 40 in good health. Sequenced sample: naive CD4+ T cells sorted from blood. Subset defined: CD45RA+ positively selected.

The CDR3 loop reads CASSTIAGSTGELFF. The CDR3 DNA sequence: TGTGCCAGTAGTACAATAGCGGGGAGCACCGGGGAGCTGTTTTTT. The chain is built from TRBV19 and TRBJ2-2, with 8 positions matching TRBD2. The CDR3 has 15 amino acids. The V gene end was trimmed by 4 bases and the J gene end by 4 bases; junction bases not matched to a gene: 5. Germline CDR1 LNHDA, CDR2 SQIVND (reference sequence).